This T cell receptor (beta chain) was sequenced for a study of T cells after yellow fever vaccination. 5'RACE template switching produced TCR cDNA carrying a universal primer site and UMIs. MiXCR, applied by TCRdb to the 5' RACE reads, yields one record per CDR3 protein. In the table there are a few hundred thousand distinct CDR3 sequences, approximately 4% of which are singletons. Notes on the study in general: The booster response re-showed most primary clones: over 95% CD4, more than 70% CD8.

In regard to this clonotype: The target antigen is unknown.

This CDR3 contains 14 residues. The ends were cut back, 2 bases at V and 0 bases at J, with 6 bases in the middle. Germline V lookup: CDR1 SGDLS, CDR2 YYNGEE. The origin of this receptor is a man aged 18-30 years who received the YFV17D yellow fever vaccine. Sequencing was performed on PBMCs, taken 5 days after the yellow fever booster vaccination. This chain joins TRBV9 and TRBJ1-5; no reliable D call. CDR3 sequence: CASSVYDSNQPQHF. The CDR3 nucleotides are TGTGCCAGCAGCGTTTATGATAGCAATCAGCCCCAGCATTTT.